A selection of T cell receptor beta chains follows, all from one sample in a study of blood T cell repertoires in COVID-19. Method: immunoSEQ multiplex PCR; TCRdb's copy keeps in-frame clones and lacks some. The sample has approximately 130,000 clones; about 75% are singletons. Sequenced sample: peripheral blood. These receptors all come from an elderly man with acute or convalescent COVID-19. Each CDR3 is given with its conserved first and last residue. The D gene is left open where the match is weak. Only part of the rows carry a size: once, few, many, or a class if the clone is expanded.

d_call clone_size j_call v_call cdr3_aa
NA NA TRBJ1-3 TRBV19 CASSSPGTSGNTIYF
NA NA TRBJ2-5 TRBV5-8 CASRNREGQETQYF
NA NA TRBJ1-3 TRBV7-2 CASSLAPGLANTIYF
TRBD1 NA TRBJ2-5 TRBV18 CASSPPNTGGETQYF
TRBD1 once TRBJ1-5 TRBV10-3 CATAQTGTSNQPQHF
TRBD1 NA TRBJ2-1 TRBV5-1 CASSSGDRQGAAYNEQFF
NA NA TRBJ2-7 TRBV6-2/TRBV6-3 CASSSHDILPYEQYF
TRBD2 NA TRBJ2-1 TRBV29-1 CSAKAGTSGGRPYNEQFF
TRBD1 many TRBJ1-5 TRBV28 CASRTTGQGIISNQPQHF
TRBD1 NA TRBJ1-5 TRBV2 CASSERFRGPGQPQHF
NA NA TRBJ2-7 TRBV7-9 CASSITGHPYEQYF
NA NA TRBJ1-1 TRBV3-1/TRBV3-2 CASSPLGHPTEAFF
NA NA TRBJ1-2 TRBV18 CASSPSTEGYGYTF
NA NA TRBJ2-5 TRBV19 CASSIGGKLAETQYF
NA NA TRBJ1-1 TRBV6-5 CASSPYQGNTEAFF
TRBD1 NA TRBJ1-6 TRBV5-6 CASSFRDRGNSPLHF
TRBD1 NA TRBJ1-6 TRBV7-9 CASSYTGGQSSPLHF